The 9 T cell receptor beta chains below come from one sample, sequenced in a study of radiotherapy plus CTLA-4 blockade in lung cancer (dated by TCRdb to 2017 to 2018). Preparation of the library involved the immunoSEQ multiplex PCR assay. Held by TCRdb, this immuneACCESS table contains in-frame sequences only and omits some clones. Under half of the omission traces to an unresolved V gene where checked; the cause of the rest is unknown. The sample table lists about 32,000 clones, approximately 75% of them with a count of one. The ten largest account for under 30% of the sample. The sample here was peripheral blood, taken from a patient treated with radiotherapy plus ipilimumab. The receptors here all came from a human donor with non-small cell lung cancer that progressed on radiotherapy plus ipilimumab.

V is TRBV12-5 and J is TRBJ1-1, with a tentative D call TRBD1 (6 bases). Germline V CDR1 and CDR2: LGHNT, FRNRAP. The CDR3 has 13 amino acids. V was clipped by 6 bases and J by 1 base, with 9 bases between them. The CDR3 sequence: CASGRGANTEAFF. CDR3 nucleotides: TGTGCTAGTGGACGGGGGGCGAACACTGAAGCTTTCTTT.

This clone was seen a handful of times. The chain uses TRBV6-1 and TRBJ1-5; 11 nucleotides match TRBD1. With V trimmed by 1 base and J by 1 base, 3 bases remained unmatched. This CDR3 region has 17 residues. Germline values: CDR1 MNHNS, CDR2 SASEGT. The CDR3 nucleotides are TGTGCCAGCAGTGAAGGGACAGGGGGCTTGAGCAATCAGCCCCAGCATTTT. It is translated as CASSEGTGGLSNQPQHF.

The chain employs TRBV29-1 and TRBJ1-2; no clear D. Trimming stripped 1 base from V and 8 bases from J, with 8 bases between. The CDR3 runs 11 residues. Germline CDR1 and CDR2: SQVTM and ANQGSEA. The CDR3: CSVEVRGGYTF. As DNA, the CDR3 is TGCAGCGTTGAAGTCAGAGGAGGCTACACCTTC.

In its sample, this clone was seen a few times. The chain recombines TRBV6-5 with TRBJ2-7; D may be TRBD2 (7 bases). The CDR3 totals 14 residues. V shed 4 bases and J shed 4 bases, with 14 bases lying between them. In germline, CDR1 is MNHEY, CDR2 SVGAGI. The chain's CDR3 is CASSLGGGGYEQYF. The DNA for the CDR3 is TGTGCCAGCAGTTTAGGGGGGGGCGGATACGAGCAGTACTTC.

In this sample, this clone turned up a few times. The rearrangement links TRBV7-2 to TRBJ2-5; D remains ambiguous. Germline assignment: CDR1 SGHTA and CDR2 FQGNSA. The V and J ends lost 3 bases and 1 base respectively, with 6 bases between them. The CDR3 length is 13 residues. The chain's CDR3 is CASSFQFQETQYF. In DNA, the CDR3 is TGTGCCAGCAGCTTTCAGTTCCAAGAGACCCAGTACTTC.

Comment on this clone: Additional DNA sequences in this sample encode the identical CDR3. The V and J genes are TRBV6-1 and TRBJ1-2; TRBD1 aligns across 10 bases. The CDR3 covers 13 residues. V lost 6 bases and J lost 8; bases outside the gene matches: 6. Per germline, CDR1 MNHNS and CDR2 SASEGT. The CDR3 sequence: CASSVDRGQGYTF. The CDR3 DNA is TGTGCCAGCAGCGTTGACAGGGGGCAAGGCTACACCTTC.

The chain uses TRBV28 and TRBJ1-5; TRBD1 matches at 9 bases. The CDR3 has 17 amino acids. Unmatched junction bases numbered 13, after V lost 4 bases and J lost 6 bases. CDR1 and CDR2 (germline): MDHEN, SYDVKM. The chain's CDR3 is CASSSSGTGTLGQPQHF. In DNA form, the CDR3 reads TGTGCCAGCAGTTCGTCCGGGACAGGGACTTTAGGTCAGCCCCAGCATTTT.

The rearrangement joins TRBV19 to TRBJ1-5; D uncertain. Trimming shortened V by 7 bases and J by 7 bases, and 14 bases separated the two germline ends. The CDR3 has 13 residues. CDR1 LNHDA and CDR2 SQIVND come from the germline V gene (reference sequence). CDR3: CASTRIPGQPQHF. The CDR3 DNA reads as TGTGCCAGTACCCGTATCCCGGGGCAGCCCCAGCATTTT.

The chain carries TRBV7-2 and TRBJ2-1, with 12 positions matching TRBD2. Germline lookup yields CDR1 SGHTA and CDR2 FQGNSA. The CDR3 has 16 residues. The V gene end was trimmed by 1 base and the J gene end by 9 bases; junction bases not matched to a gene: 7. The CDR3 sequence: CASSLGLAGGQGEQFF. For the CDR3, the DNA is TGTGCCAGCAGCTTAGGGCTAGCGGGGGGGCAAGGTGAGCAGTTCTTC.